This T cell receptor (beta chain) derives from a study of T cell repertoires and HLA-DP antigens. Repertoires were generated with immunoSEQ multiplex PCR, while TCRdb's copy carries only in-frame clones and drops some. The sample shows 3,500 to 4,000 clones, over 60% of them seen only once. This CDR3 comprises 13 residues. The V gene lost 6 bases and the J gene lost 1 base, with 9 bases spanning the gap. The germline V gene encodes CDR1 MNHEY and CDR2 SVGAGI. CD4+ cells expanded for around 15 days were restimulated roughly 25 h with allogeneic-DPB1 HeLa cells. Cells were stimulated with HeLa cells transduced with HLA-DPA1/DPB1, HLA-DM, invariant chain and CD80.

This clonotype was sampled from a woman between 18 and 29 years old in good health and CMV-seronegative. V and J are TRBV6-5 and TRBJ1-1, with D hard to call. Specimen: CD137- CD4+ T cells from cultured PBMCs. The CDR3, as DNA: TGTGCCAGCAGAGTCCGGGCGAACACTGAAGCTTTCTTT. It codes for CASRVRANTEAFF.